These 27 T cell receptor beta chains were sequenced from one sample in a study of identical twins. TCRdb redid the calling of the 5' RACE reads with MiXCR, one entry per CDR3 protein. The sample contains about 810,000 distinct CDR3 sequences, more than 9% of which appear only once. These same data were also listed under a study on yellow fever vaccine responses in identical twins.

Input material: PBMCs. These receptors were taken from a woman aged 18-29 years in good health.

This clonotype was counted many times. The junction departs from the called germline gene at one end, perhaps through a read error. As DNA, the CDR3 is TGTGCCAGCAGTTTAGAGACCCAGTACTTC. Residues: CASSLETQYF. The chain employs TRBV7-9 and TRBJ2-5; D gene unclear. CDR3 size: 10 residues. The germline gives CDR1 SEHNR, CDR2 FQNEAQ (reference sequence).

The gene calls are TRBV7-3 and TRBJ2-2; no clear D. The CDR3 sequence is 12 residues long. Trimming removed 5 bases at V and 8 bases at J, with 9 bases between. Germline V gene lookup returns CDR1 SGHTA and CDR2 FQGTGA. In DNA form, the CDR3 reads TGTGCCAGCAGCCATCAAGCTGGGGAGCTGTTTTTT. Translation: CASSHQAGELFF.

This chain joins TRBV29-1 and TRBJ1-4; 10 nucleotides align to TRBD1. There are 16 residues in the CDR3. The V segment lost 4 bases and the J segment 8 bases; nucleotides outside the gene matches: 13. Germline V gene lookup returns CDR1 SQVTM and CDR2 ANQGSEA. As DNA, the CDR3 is TGCAGCGTTGGCTTCTCGGGACAGGGGAAGTGGGAAAAACTGTTTTTT. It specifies CSVGFSGQGKWEKLFF.

The CDR3 DNA is TGTGCCAGCAGTTTGTCCAGGGGGCGCGTGATGGTAGAGAATGAGCAGTTCTTC. This codes for CASSLSRGRVMVENEQFF. The rearrangement links TRBV28 to TRBJ2-1; TRBD1 matches at 8 bases. The CDR3 has 18 residues. CDR1 and CDR2 (germline): MDHEN, SYDVKM. V shed 3 bases, J shed 7 bases, and the junction held 17 bases outside the gene matches.

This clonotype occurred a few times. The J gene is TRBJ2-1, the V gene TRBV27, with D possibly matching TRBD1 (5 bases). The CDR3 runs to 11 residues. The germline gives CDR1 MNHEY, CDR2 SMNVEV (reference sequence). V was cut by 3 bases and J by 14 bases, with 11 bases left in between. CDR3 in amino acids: CASSLGPREFF. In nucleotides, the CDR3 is TGTGCCAGCAGTTTGGGGCCTCGGGAGTTCTTC.

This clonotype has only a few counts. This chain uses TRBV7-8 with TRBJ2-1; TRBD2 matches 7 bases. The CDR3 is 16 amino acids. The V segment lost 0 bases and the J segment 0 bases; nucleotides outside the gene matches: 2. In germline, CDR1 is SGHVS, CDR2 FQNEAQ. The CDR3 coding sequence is TGTGCCAGCAGCTTAGCCCTAGCGGACTCCTACAATGAGCAGTTCTTC. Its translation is CASSLALADSYNEQFF. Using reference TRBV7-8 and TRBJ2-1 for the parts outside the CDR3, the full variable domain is GAGVSQSPRYKVAKRGQDVALRCDPISGHVSLFWYQQALGQGPEFLTYFQNEAQLDKSGLPSDRFFAERPEGSVSTLKIQRTQQEDSAVYLCASSLALADSYNEQFFGPGTRLTVL.

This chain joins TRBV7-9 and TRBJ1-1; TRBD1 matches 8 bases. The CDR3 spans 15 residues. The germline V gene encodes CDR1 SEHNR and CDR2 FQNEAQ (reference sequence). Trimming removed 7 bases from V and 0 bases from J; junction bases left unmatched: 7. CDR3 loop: CASMEGQGLNTEAFF. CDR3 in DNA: TGTGCCAGCATGGAAGGACAGGGATTGAACACTGAAGCTTTCTTT.

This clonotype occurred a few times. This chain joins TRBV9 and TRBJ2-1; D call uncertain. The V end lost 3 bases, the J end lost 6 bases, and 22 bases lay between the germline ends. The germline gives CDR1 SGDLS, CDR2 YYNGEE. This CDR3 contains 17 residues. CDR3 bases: TGTGCCAGCAGCGAGGCCCCCACTCGAGTTGTAAGCAATGAGCAGTTCTTC. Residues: CASSEAPTRVVSNEQFF.

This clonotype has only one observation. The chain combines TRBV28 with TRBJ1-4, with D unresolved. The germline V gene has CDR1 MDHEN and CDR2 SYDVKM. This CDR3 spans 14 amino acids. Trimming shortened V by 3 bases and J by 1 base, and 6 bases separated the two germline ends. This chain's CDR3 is CASSFRRTNEKLFF. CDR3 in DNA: TGTGCCAGCAGTTTCCGCAGAACTAATGAAAAACTGTTTTTT.

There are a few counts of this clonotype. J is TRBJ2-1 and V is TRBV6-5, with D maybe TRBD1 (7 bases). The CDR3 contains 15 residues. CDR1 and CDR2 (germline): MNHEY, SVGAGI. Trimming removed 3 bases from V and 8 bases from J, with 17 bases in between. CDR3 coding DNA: TGTGCCAGCAGTTATCTCGCAGGGGGGAGTGATGAGCAGTTCTTC. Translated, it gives CASSYLAGGSDEQFF.

The CDR3 protein is CASSPGELIDTQYF. CDR3 nucleotide sequence: TGTGCCAGCAGCCCCGGCGAGCTCATAGATACGCAGTATTTT. The chain carries TRBV3-1 and TRBJ2-3; D gene unclear. This CDR3 is 14 amino acids long. V lost 4 bases to trimming and J lost 5 bases, with 13 bases between them. The germline V gene has CDR1 LGHDT and CDR2 YNNKEL (reference sequence).

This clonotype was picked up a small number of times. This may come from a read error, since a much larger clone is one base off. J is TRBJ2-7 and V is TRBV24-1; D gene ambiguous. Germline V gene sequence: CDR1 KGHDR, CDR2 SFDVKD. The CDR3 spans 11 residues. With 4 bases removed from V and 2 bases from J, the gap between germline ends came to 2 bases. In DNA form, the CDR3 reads TGTGCCACCAGTGACGCCTACGAGCAGTACTTC. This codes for CATSDAYEQYF.

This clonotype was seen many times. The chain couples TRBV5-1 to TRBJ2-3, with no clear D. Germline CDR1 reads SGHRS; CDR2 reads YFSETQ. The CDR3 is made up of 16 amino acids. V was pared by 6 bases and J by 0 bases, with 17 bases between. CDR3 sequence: CASKVQDLGSTDTQYF. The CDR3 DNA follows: TGCGCCAGCAAGGTCCAAGATTTGGGAAGCACAGATACGCAGTATTTT.

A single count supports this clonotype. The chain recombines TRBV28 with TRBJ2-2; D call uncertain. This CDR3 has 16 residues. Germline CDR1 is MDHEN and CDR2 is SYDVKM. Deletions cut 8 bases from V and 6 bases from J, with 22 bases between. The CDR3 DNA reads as TGTGCCAGCTCGTACGGGTCGTTAGGATGGGCCGGGGAGCTGTTTTTT. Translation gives CASSYGSLGWAGELFF.

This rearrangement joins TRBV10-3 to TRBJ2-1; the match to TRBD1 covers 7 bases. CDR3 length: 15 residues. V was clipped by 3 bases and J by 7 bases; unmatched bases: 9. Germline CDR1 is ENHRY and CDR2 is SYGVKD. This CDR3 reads CAISDGQDGVNEQFF. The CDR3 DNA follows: TGTGCCATCAGTGATGGACAGGATGGGGTAAATGAGCAGTTCTTC.

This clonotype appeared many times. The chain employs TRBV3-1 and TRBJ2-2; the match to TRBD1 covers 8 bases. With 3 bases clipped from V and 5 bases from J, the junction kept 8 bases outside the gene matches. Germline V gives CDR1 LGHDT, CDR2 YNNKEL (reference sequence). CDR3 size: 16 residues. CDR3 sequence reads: CASSQNRGIGTGELFF. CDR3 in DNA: TGTGCCAGCAGCCAGAACAGGGGGATAGGAACCGGGGAGCTGTTTTTT. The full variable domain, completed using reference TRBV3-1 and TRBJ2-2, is DTAVSQTPKYLVTQMGNDKSIKCEQNLGHDTMYWYKQDSKKFLKIMFSYNNKELIINETVPNRFSPKSPDKAHLNLHINSLELGDSAVYFCASSQNRGIGTGELFFGEGSRLTVL.

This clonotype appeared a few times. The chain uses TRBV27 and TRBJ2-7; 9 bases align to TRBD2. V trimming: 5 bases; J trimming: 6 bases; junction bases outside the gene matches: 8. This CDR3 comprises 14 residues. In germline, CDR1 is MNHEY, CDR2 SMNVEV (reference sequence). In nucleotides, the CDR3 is TGTGCCAGCAGTCGTAGCGGGGGCGGGCCCGAGCAGTACTTC. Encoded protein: CASSRSGGGPEQYF.

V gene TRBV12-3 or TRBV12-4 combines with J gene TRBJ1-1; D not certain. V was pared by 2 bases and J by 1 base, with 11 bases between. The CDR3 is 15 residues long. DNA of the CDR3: TGTGCCAGCAGTTTAACCCCACTAGGGAACACTGAAGCTTTCTTT. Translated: CASSLTPLGNTEAFF.

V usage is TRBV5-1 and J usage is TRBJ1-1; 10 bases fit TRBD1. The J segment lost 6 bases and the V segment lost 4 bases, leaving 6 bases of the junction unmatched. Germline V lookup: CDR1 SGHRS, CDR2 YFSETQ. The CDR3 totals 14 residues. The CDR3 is CASSVGQGVSEAFF. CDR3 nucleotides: TGCGCCAGCAGCGTCGGACAGGGGGTGTCTGAAGCTTTCTTT. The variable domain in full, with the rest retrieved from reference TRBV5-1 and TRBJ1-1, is KAGVTQTPRYLIKTRGQQVTLSCSPISGHRSVSWYQQTPGQGLQFLFEYFSETQRNKGNFPGRFSGRQFSNSRSEMNVSTLELGDSALYLCASSVGQGVSEAFFGQGTRLTVV.

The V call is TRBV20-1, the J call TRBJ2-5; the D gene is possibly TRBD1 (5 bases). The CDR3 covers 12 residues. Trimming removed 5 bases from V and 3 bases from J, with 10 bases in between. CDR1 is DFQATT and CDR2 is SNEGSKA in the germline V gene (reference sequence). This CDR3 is CSADLGEETQYF. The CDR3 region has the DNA TGCAGTGCTGATTTAGGGGAAGAGACCCAGTACTTC.

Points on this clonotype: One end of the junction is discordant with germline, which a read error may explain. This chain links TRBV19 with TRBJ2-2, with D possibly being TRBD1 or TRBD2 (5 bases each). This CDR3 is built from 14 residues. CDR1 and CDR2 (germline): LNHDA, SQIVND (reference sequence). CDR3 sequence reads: CASGGQVNTGELFF. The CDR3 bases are TGTGCCAGCGGAGGACAAGTCAACACAGGGGAGCTGTTTTTT.

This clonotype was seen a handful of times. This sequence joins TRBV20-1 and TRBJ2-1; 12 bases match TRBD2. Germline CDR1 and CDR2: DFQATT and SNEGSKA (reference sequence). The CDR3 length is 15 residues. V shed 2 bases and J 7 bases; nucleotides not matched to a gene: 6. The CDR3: CSARRTSGDFNEQFF. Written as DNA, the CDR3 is TGCAGTGCTAGACGGACTAGCGGGGACTTTAATGAGCAGTTCTTC.

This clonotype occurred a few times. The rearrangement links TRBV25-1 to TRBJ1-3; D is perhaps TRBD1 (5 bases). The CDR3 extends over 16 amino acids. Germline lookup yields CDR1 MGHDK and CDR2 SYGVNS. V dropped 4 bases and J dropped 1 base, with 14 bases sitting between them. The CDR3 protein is CASSGQGSLSGNTIYF. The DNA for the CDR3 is TGTGCCAGCAGTGGTCAGGGTTCTTTATCTGGAAACACCATATATTTT.

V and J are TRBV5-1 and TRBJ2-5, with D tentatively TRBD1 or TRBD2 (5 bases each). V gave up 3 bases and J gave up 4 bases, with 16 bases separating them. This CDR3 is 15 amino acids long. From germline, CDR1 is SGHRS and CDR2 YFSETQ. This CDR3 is CASSSQDPRGETQYF. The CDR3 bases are TGCGCCAGCAGCTCCCAGGACCCGAGGGGAGAGACCCAGTACTTC.

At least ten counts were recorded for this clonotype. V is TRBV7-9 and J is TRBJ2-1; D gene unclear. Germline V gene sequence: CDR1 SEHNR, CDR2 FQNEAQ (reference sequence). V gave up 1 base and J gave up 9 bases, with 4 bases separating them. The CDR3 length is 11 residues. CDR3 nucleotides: TGTGCCAGCAGCTTAGGCGCTGAGCAGTTCTTC. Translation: CASSLGAEQFF.

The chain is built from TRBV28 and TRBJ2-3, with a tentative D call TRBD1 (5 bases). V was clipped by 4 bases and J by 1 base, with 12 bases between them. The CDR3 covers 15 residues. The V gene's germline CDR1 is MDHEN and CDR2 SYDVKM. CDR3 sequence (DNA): TGTGCCAGCAGTTCGAGACAGACGGGCACAGATACGCAGTATTTT. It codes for CASSSRQTGTDTQYF.

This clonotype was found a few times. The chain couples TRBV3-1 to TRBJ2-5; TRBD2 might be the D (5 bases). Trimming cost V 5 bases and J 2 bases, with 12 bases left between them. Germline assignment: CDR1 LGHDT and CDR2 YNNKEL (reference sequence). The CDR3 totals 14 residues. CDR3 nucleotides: TGTGCCAGCAGCGGCGAGGGTGCTCAAGAGACCCAGTACTTC. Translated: CASSGEGAQETQYF.